The source of this T cell receptor (beta chain) is a study of Ad26.COV2.S vaccination and SARS-CoV-2 variants. Study-level findings and limits: Total T cell responses, in the TCR breadth and depth analyses, may have been underestimated. Spike-specific TCR breadth was greater after Ad26.COV2.S than placebo.

Some clones are missing from TCRdb's copy, which holds only in-frame ones; the method was immunoSEQ multiplex PCR. This repertoire shows some 410,000 clones, around 93% found once; its top ten account for about 1.6%. Indicated treatment: over 15 received Ad26.COV2.S at low or high dose, single or two shots; roughly five received placebo; per-sample allocation not given. Sampling was performed 63 days after the first vaccine or placebo injection. About this clone itself: What it recognizes is unknown.

The trim removed 3 bases at V and 1 base at J, leaving 9 bases unmatched. CDR1 is MGHDK, CDR2 SYGVNS, per germline. CDR3 length: 18 residues. This sequence joins TRBV25-1 and TRBJ2-6, with TRBD1 matching 7 bases. The material sequenced was peripheral blood, taken in a trial of Ad26.COV2.S vaccine versus placebo. This sequence originates from a person between 18 and 59 years old who received the Ad26.COV2.S COVID-19 vaccine or a placebo. This CDR3 is CASSDPGQRESGANVLTF. The CDR3 DNA reads TGTGCCAGCAGTGACCCGGGACAGCGAGAATCTGGGGCCAACGTCCTGACTTTC.